The present T cell receptor (beta chain) was sequenced within a study of cytomegalovirus exposure and HLA in healthy donors. This CDR3 has 16 residues. Germline V gene lookup returns CDR1 LGHNA and CDR2 YSLEER. After removal of 0 bases from V and 4 bases from J, the junction contained 4 bases not matched to a gene. Clones were sequenced by immunoSEQ multiplex PCR, and TCRdb holds only the in-frame ones, with some missing. The profile covers some 50,000 clones, with 94% appearing a single time and around 8% taken by the ten largest. The TCR sequence derives from a woman aged 18-35 years in good health and CMV-seropositive. V gene TRBV4-3 combines with J gene TRBJ2-1; 9 bases fit TRBD2. The sample comprised PBMCs. The CDR3 is CASSQDWTSAYNEQFF. Written as DNA, the CDR3 is TGCGCCAGCAGCCAAGATTGGACTAGCGCATACAATGAGCAGTTCTTC.